A single sample is the source of the 11 T cell receptor beta chains below, sequenced in a study of cytomegalovirus exposure and HLA in healthy donors. The PCR contained 60 Vbeta and 13 Jbeta primers. Some clones are missing from TCRdb's copy, which holds only in-frame ones; the method was immunoSEQ multiplex PCR. This sample yields about 55,000 clones, of which around 79% are seen a single time; approximately 2.3% belongs to the top ten. The sample comprised PBMCs. Receptor source: a female donor in good health and CMV-seronegative.

This rearrangement joins TRBV9 to TRBJ1-3; D ambiguous. The length of the CDR3 is 15 residues. V dropped 0 bases and J dropped 0 bases, with 7 bases sitting between them. CDR1 is SGDLS, CDR2 YYNGEE, per germline. The CDR3 reads CASSVALSSGNTIYF. The CDR3 DNA reads TGTGCCAGCAGCGTAGCTCTTAGCTCTGGAAACACCATATATTTT.

This clone has just a few counts. The chain joins TRBV7-2 to TRBJ2-7; 11 bases agree with TRBD2. The CDR3 length is 15 residues. Germline-derived CDR1 and CDR2 are SGHTA and FQGNSA. J gave up 4 bases and V 1 base, and 3 bases lay outside the gene matches. The CDR3 DNA reads as TGTGCCAGCAGCTTAGTCACTAGCGGGAGTTACGAGCAGTACTTC. Its protein is CASSLVTSGSYEQYF.

This clone was picked up one time. The V and J genes are TRBV29-1 and TRBJ2-7; D perhaps matches TRBD1 (5 bases). The CDR3 extends over 14 amino acids. The ends were cut back, 7 bases at V and 3 bases at J, with 19 bases in the middle. Germline values: CDR1 SQVTM, CDR2 ANQGSEA. CDR3 sequence reads: CSGSLPGQVYEQYF. The DNA of the CDR3 is TGCAGCGGATCCTTACCCGGACAAGTCTACGAGCAGTACTTC.

The chain links TRBV2 to TRBJ1-5; a possible D gene is TRBD1 (5 bases). The germline V and J ends were trimmed by 6 bases and 10 bases, with 19 bases remaining between them. The length of the CDR3 is 14 residues. Germline V gene data show CDR1 as SNHLY and CDR2 as FYNNEI. The CDR3 region has the DNA TGTGCCAGCAGCGCTCAGGGAAGGGGAGGACCCCAGCATTTT. This sequence encodes CASSAQGRGGPQHF.

This clone has a single count. The genes are TRBV28 and TRBJ2-5, with a possible D match to TRBD2 (6 bases). The V end was cut by 4 bases, the J end by 13 bases, with 10 bases between. Germline CDR1 MDHEN, CDR2 SYDVKM. The CDR3 loop spans 10 amino acids. CDR3 loop: CASSSGTLYF. The DNA of the CDR3 is TGTGCCAGCAGTTCCGGGACTCTGTACTTC.

The chain carries TRBV6-6 and TRBJ2-5; tentatively, D is TRBD2 (5 bases). Trimming took 2 bases from V and 1 from J, leaving 11 bases between them. The CDR3 loop spans 15 amino acids. CDR1 and CDR2 (germline): MNHNY, SVGAGI (reference sequence). In DNA form, the CDR3 reads TGTGCCAGCAGTTACGAGGGCGGGCCCCAAGAGACCCAGTACTTC. This gives the protein CASSYEGGPQETQYF.

This chain links TRBV25-1 with TRBJ2-1; 8 bases align to TRBD2. V lost 0 bases, J lost 8 bases, and 9 bases stayed unmatched. The CDR3 has 16 residues. Germline V gene data show CDR1 as MGHDK and CDR2 as SYGVNS. CDR3 nucleotide sequence: TGTGCCAGCAGTGAATACCGGGAGGGCTTAAACGATGAGCAGTTCTTC. It yields the protein CASSEYREGLNDEQFF.

The gene calls are TRBV19 and TRBJ1-5; maybe TRBD1 (5 bases). Deletions cut 7 bases from V and 5 bases from J, with 21 bases between. The CDR3 length is 16 residues. Germline V CDR1 and CDR2: LNHDA, SQIVND (reference sequence). CDR3 region: CASTHRGDGGDQPQHF. CDR3 bases: TGTGCCAGTACCCATCGGGGTGACGGGGGAGATCAGCCCCAGCATTTT.

The chain employs TRBV6-1 and TRBJ2-5, with D hard to call. Germline V gives CDR1 MNHNS, CDR2 SASEGT. This CDR3 contains 12 residues. Trimming cost V 2 bases and J 11 bases, with 12 bases left between them. The CDR3 nucleotides are TGTGCCAGCAGTGAATCCCCGCTTGAGCAGTACTTC. Amino acid sequence: CASSESPLEQYF.

The chain employs TRBV5-1 and TRBJ2-1, with 7 bases lining up with TRBD2. This CDR3 contains 16 residues. The trim removed 0 bases at V and 10 bases at J, leaving 13 bases unmatched. Germline V CDR1 and CDR2: SGHRS, YFSETQ. The CDR3 region has the DNA TGCGCCAGCAGCTTGGAAGCGGGAAGGACGTACGGGGAGCAGTTCTTC. Its translation is CASSLEAGRTYGEQFF.

The rearrangement joins TRBV27 to TRBJ1-1, with 7 bases fitting TRBD1. The V and J ends lost 2 bases and 5 bases, in that order; junction bases with no gene match: 5. The CDR3 sequence is 14 residues long. The germline V gene encodes CDR1 MNHEY and CDR2 SMNVEV (reference sequence). The CDR3 DNA is TGTGCCAGCAGTTTAACAGGGGCGAGGACTGAAGCTTTCTTT. Its protein is CASSLTGARTEAFF.